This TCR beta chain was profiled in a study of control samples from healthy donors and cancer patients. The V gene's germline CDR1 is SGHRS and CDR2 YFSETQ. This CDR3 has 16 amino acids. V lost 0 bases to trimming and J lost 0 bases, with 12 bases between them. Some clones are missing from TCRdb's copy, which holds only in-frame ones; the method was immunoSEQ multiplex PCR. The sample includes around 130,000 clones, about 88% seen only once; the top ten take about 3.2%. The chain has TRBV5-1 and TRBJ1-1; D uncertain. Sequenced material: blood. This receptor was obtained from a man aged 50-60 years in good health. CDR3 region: CASSLASGYMNTEAFF. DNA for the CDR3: TGCGCCAGCAGCTTGGCCTCGGGGTACATGAACACTGAAGCTTTCTTT.